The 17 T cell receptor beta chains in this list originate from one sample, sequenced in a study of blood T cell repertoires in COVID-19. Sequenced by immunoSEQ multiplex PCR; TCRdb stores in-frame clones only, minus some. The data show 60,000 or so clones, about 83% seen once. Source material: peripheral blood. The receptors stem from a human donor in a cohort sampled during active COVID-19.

The CDR3 DNA follows: TGTGCCAGCAGCCCCCCCCACTCATTCGCCGGTCCCTTCTATGGCTACACCTTC. Its protein product is CASSPPHSFAGPFYGYTF. The genes are TRBV3-1 (or the pseudogene TRBV3-2) and TRBJ1-2; D unresolved. The ends were cut back, 4 bases at V and 4 bases at J, with 25 bases in the middle. The CDR3 is made up of 18 amino acids. Germline assignment: CDR1 LGHDT and CDR2 YNNKEL (reference sequence).

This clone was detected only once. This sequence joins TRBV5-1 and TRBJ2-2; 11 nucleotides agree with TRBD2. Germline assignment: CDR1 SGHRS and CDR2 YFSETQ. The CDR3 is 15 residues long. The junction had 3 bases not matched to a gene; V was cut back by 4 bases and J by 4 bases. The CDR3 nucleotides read TGCGCCAGCAGCATTAGCGGGAGGGCCACCGGGGAGCTGTTTTTT. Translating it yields CASSISGRATGELFF. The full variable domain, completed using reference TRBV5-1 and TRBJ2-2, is KAGVTQTPRYLIKTRGQQVTLSCSPISGHRSVSWYQQTPGQGLQFLFEYFSETQRNKGNFPGRFSGRQFSNSRSEMNVSTLELGDSALYLCASSISGRATGELFFGEGSRLTVL.

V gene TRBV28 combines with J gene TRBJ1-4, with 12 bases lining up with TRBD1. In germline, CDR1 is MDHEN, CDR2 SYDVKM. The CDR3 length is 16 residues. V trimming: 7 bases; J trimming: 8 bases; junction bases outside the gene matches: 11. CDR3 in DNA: TGTGCCAGCACCCCCCGGGACAGGGGGCCTTGGGAAAAACTGTTTTTT. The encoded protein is CASTPRDRGPWEKLFF.

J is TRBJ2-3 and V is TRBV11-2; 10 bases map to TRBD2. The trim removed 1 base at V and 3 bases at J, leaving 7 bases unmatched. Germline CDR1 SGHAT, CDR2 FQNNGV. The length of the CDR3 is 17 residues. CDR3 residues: CASSLVLAGDMTDTQYF. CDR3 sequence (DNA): TGTGCCAGCAGCTTAGTGCTAGCGGGAGACATGACAGATACGCAGTATTTT.

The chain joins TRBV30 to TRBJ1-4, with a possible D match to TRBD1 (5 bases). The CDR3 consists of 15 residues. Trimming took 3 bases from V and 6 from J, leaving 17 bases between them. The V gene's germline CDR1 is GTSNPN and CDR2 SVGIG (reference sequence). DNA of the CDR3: TGTGCCTGGAGCTTTGGGGGGGGAAGTTATGAAAAACTGTTTTTT. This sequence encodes CAWSFGGGSYEKLFF.

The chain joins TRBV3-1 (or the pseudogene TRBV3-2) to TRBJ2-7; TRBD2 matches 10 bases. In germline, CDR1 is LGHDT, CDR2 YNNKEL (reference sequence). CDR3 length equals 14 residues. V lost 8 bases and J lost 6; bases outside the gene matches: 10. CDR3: CASRRSGRFSEQYF. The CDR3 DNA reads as TGTGCCAGCCGGCGTAGCGGGAGGTTTTCCGAGCAGTACTTC.

The CDR3 DNA sequence: TGTGCCAGCAGCCCCGGCTACGGGGGGGGGCTACACGAGCAGTACTTC. Protein: CASSPGYGGGLHEQYF. This chain joins TRBV28 and TRBJ2-7, with 8 nucleotides matching TRBD2. The V segment lost 6 bases and the J segment 5 bases; nucleotides outside the gene matches: 15. The germline gives CDR1 MDHEN, CDR2 SYDVKM. The CDR3 runs to 16 residues.

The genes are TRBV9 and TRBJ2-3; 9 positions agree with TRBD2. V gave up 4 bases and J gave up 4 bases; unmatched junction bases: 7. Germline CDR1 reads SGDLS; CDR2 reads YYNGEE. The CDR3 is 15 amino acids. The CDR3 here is CASSFSGGPPDTQYF. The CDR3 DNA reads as TGTGCCAGCAGCTTTAGCGGGGGACCCCCAGATACGCAGTATTTT.

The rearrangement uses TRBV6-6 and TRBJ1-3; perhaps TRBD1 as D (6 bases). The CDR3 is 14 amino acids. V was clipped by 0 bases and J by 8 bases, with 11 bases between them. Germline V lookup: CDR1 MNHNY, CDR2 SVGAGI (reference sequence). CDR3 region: CASSYSRGSDTIYF. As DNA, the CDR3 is TGTGCCAGCAGTTACTCGAGGGGGTCGGACACCATATATTTT.

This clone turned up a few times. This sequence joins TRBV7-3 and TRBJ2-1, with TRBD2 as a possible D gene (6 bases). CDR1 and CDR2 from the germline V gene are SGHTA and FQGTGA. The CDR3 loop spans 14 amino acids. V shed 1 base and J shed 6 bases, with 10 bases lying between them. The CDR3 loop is CASSLNRTTNEQFF. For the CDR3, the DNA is TGTGCCAGCAGCTTAAATCGGACTACCAATGAGCAGTTCTTC.

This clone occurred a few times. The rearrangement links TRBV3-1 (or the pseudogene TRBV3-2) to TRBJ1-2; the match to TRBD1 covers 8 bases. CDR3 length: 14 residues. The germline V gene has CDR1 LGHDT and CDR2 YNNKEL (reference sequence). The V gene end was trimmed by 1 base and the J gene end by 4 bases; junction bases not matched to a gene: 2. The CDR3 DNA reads TGTGCCAGCAGCCAAGGGACAGGGAGCTATGGCTACACCTTC. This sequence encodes CASSQGTGSYGYTF.

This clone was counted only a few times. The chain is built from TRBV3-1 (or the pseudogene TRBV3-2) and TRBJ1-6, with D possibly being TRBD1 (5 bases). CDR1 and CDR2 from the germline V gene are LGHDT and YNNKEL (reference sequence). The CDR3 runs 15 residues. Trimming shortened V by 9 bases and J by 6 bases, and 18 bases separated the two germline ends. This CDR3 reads CASGPRGTGNSPLHF. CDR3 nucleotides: TGTGCCAGTGGGCCGCGGGGGACGGGTAATTCACCCCTCCACTTT.

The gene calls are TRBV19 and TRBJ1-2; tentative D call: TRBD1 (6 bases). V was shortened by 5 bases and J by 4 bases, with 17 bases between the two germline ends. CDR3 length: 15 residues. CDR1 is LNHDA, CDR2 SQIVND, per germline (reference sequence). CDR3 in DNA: TGTGCCAGTAGTGATCGTGGGGGGGCCCCCTATGGCTACACCTTC. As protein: CASSDRGGAPYGYTF.

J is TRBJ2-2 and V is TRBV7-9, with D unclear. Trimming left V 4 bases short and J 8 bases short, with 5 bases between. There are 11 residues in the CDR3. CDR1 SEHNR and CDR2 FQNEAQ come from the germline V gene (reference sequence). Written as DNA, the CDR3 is TGTGCCAGCAGCTCGGGTGGGGAGCTGTTTTTT. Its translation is CASSSGGELFF.

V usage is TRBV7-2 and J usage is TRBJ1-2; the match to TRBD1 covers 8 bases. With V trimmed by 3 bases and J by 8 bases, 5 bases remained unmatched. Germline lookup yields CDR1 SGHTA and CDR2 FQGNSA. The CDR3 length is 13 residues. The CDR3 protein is CASSLSGGRGYTF. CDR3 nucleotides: TGTGCCAGCAGCTTGTCAGGGGGCCGAGGCTACACCTTC.

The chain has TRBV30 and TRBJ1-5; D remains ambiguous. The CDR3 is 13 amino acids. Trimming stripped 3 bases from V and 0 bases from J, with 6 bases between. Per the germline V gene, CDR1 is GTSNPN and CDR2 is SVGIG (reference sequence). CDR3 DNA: TGTGCCTGGAGCCGTTATAGCAATCAGCCCCAGCATTTT. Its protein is CAWSRYSNQPQHF.

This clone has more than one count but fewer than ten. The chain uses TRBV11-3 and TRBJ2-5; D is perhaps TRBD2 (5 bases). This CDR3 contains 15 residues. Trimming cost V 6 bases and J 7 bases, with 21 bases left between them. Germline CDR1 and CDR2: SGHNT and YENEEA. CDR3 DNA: TGTGCCAGCAGTCTATTGAAACTAGTCGGCGGGACCCAGTACTTC. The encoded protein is CASSLLKLVGGTQYF.